The 29 T cell receptor beta chains in this list originate from one sample, sequenced in a study of T cell responses to AZD1222 COVID-19 vaccine. Profiling relied on immunoSEQ multiplex PCR, and the TCRdb table lists in-frame clones only, not all of them. The table records some 120,000 clones, roughly 90% of them present only once. The sample in question was peripheral blood, obtained on day 0 of AZD1222 vaccination. These receptors were taken from an adult in good health.

The J gene is TRBJ2-5, the V gene TRBV5-1; unclear D gene. The CDR3 runs to 15 residues. Trimming took 1 base from V and 2 from J, leaving 12 bases between them. Per the germline V gene, CDR1 is SGHRS and CDR2 is YFSETQ. CDR3 in DNA: TGCGCCAGCAGCTTGTCTCAAATAGTACAAGAGACCCAGTACTTC. Protein product: CASSLSQIVQETQYF.

The V gene is TRBV3-1 (or the pseudogene TRBV3-2), the J gene TRBJ1-1; D perhaps matches TRBD1 (6 bases). Trimming took off 1 base at V and 6 bases at J, with 12 bases between the two ends. CDR1 is LGHDT and CDR2 is YNNKEL in the germline V gene (reference sequence). CDR3 length: 14 amino acids. The CDR3 nucleotides are TGTGCCAGCAGCCAAGTCGCAGGGGTAGCTGAAGCTTTCTTT. It is translated as CASSQVAGVAEAFF.

The chain has TRBV18 and TRBJ2-1, with D perhaps given as TRBD1 or TRBD2 (5 bases each). Trimming pared 5 bases from V and 10 bases from J, leaving 21 bases between. The CDR3 is 15 amino acids. The germline CDR1 and CDR2 sequences are KGHSH and LQKENI. CDR3 loop: CASSKRDALTGEQFF. In DNA form, the CDR3 reads TGTGCCAGCTCAAAACGGGACGCTTTAACGGGGGAGCAGTTCTTC.

V and J are TRBV18 and TRBJ1-3; a possible D gene is TRBD1 (6 bases). Germline V gives CDR1 KGHSH, CDR2 LQKENI. The CDR3 extends over 17 amino acids. Trimming shortened V by 3 bases and J by 1 base, and 16 bases separated the two germline ends. CDR3 nucleotide sequence: TGTGCCAGCTCACCCATGATACAGGGTTTTTCTGGAAACACCATATATTTT. It specifies CASSPMIQGFSGNTIYF.

This clone rates as medium-sized. The chain recombines TRBV20-1 with TRBJ1-2; TRBD1 is a possible D gene (5 bases). The CDR3 spans 10 residues. CDR1 and CDR2 from the germline V gene are DFQATT and SNEGSKA (reference sequence). V was pared by 3 bases and J by 8 bases, with 7 bases between. The CDR3 DNA is TGCAGTGCTAGTGGGGCAGGCTACACCTTC. Translation: CSASGAGYTF.

This clone was observed once. V and J are TRBV9 and TRBJ1-4, with D possibly being TRBD1 (5 bases). Between the trimmed V and J ends, which lost 3 bases and 3 bases, there was a span of 9 bases. The V gene's germline CDR1 is SGDLS and CDR2 YYNGEE. The CDR3 is made up of 14 amino acids. The chain's CDR3 is CASSGGAANEKLFF. Here the CDR3 DNA reads TGTGCCAGCAGCGGGGGCGCAGCTAATGAAAAACTGTTTTTT.

This chain uses TRBV9 with TRBJ1-4; no firm D call. The CDR3 covers 15 residues. Germline V CDR1 and CDR2: SGDLS, YYNGEE. The V end lost 0 bases, the J end lost 0 bases, and 6 bases lay between the germline ends. CDR3 DNA sequence: TGTGCCAGCAGCGTAGGAAGTGCAACTAATGAAAAACTGTTTTTT. It specifies CASSVGSATNEKLFF.

The chain combines TRBV27 with TRBJ1-1; 7 nucleotides line up with TRBD1. CDR1 MNHEY and CDR2 SMNVEV come from the germline V gene (reference sequence). The V segment lost 1 base and the J segment 1 base; nucleotides outside the gene matches: 6. CDR3 size: 16 residues. The CDR3 DNA follows: TGTGCCAGCAGTTTATATAAGGGACAGAAGAACACTGAAGCTTTCTTT. This codes for CASSLYKGQKNTEAFF.

The chain is built from TRBV21-1 and TRBJ2-2. TRBV21-1 is termed a pseudogene. The CDR3 runs 15 residues. CDR3 protein: CASSKEVWGTGELFF. CDR3 coding DNA: TGTGCCAGCAGCAAAGAGGTCTGGGGAACCGGGGAGCTGTTTTTT.

The J gene is TRBJ2-3, the V gene TRBV7-9, with D possibly matching TRBD2 (6 bases). Germline CDR1 SEHNR, CDR2 FQNEAQ (reference sequence). V was shortened by 3 bases and J by 4 bases, with 14 bases between the two germline ends. The CDR3 spans 15 residues. This CDR3 is CASSFGGFGADTQYF. DNA of the CDR3: TGTGCCAGCAGCTTCGGAGGGTTTGGGGCAGATACGCAGTATTTT.

The V call is TRBV12-3 or TRBV12-4, the J call TRBJ2-7, with D possibly matching TRBD1 (6 bases). The ends were cut back, 4 bases at V and 1 base at J, with 8 bases in the middle. This CDR3 is 13 amino acids long. CDR3 coding DNA: TGTGCCAGCAGTTCGACAGGATCCTACGAGCAGTACTTC. This codes for CASSSTGSYEQYF.

This CDR3 is CASSLGWGRATSSPLHF. The DNA for the CDR3 is TGTGCCAGCAGCTTGGGGTGGGGTCGGGCCACCTCGTCACCCCTCCACTTT. V and J are TRBV7-3 and TRBJ1-6, with D unresolved. This CDR3 spans 17 amino acids. V lost 3 bases and J lost 10, with 22 bases in between. CDR1 SGHTA and CDR2 FQGTGA come from the germline V gene. Based on the CDR3 plus reference TRBV7-3 and TRBJ1-6, the full variable domain is GAGVSQTPSNKVTEKGKYVELRCDPISGHTALYWYRQSLGQGPEFLIYFQGTGAADDSGLPNDRFFAVRPEGSVSTLKIQRTERGDSAVYLCASSLGWGRATSSPLHFGNGTRLTVT.

This chain links TRBV27 with TRBJ2-7; D unresolved. CDR3 length equals 13 residues. From germline, CDR1 is MNHEY and CDR2 SMNVEV (reference sequence). The germline V and J ends were trimmed by 5 bases and 2 bases, with 10 bases remaining between them. As DNA, the CDR3 is TGTGCCAGCAGTCCGACTTTTCCCTACGAGCAGTACTTC. Translation: CASSPTFPYEQYF.

CDR3 in DNA: TGTGCCAGCAGTGTAACAGGGGGCGAAAACAATGAGCAGTTCTTC. Its protein is CASSVTGGENNEQFF. This sequence joins TRBV6-4 and TRBJ2-1, with 9 bases identical to TRBD1. The CDR3 is 15 residues long. The germline CDR1 and CDR2 sequences are MRHNA and SNTAGT. Unmatched junction bases numbered 6, after V lost 4 bases and J lost 5 bases.

This chain connects TRBV28 to TRBJ1-1; unclear D gene. The germline V and J ends were trimmed by 1 base and 1 base, with 7 bases remaining between them. Germline-derived CDR1 and CDR2 are MDHEN and SYDVKM. The CDR3 totals 14 residues. The CDR3 loop reads CASSLFTANTEAFF. The CDR3 DNA follows: TGTGCCAGCAGTTTATTCACGGCGAACACTGAAGCTTTCTTT.

The count of this clone is one. The CDR3 DNA is TGTGCCAGCTATGGGCGGCTAGAAGCTTTCTTT. Residues: CASYGRLEAFF. The chain couples TRBV27 to TRBJ1-1; no reliable D call. CDR1 and CDR2 (germline): MNHEY, SMNVEV (reference sequence). V lost 8 bases to trimming and J lost 8 bases, with 12 bases between them. The length of the CDR3 is 11 residues.

The chain employs TRBV28 and TRBJ2-1, with 15 positions matching TRBD2. V lost 5 bases, J lost 2 bases, and 7 bases stayed unmatched. Germline V gene data show CDR1 as MDHEN and CDR2 as SYDVKM. This CDR3 spans 18 amino acids. The chain's CDR3 is CASSPGLAGGPAYNEQFF. CDR3 sequence (DNA): TGTGCCAGCAGTCCAGGACTAGCGGGGGGGCCGGCCTACAATGAGCAGTTCTTC.

Remarks on this clone: Germline is not matched at one junction end, which may reflect a read error. V and J are TRBV6-6 and TRBJ1-2, with a weak D call TRBD1 (5 bases). Germline lookup yields CDR1 MNHNY and CDR2 SVGAGI (reference sequence). The CDR3 contains 12 residues. This CDR3 reads CASSYETGTLFF. DNA for the CDR3: TGTGCCAGCAGTTACGAAACCGGGACCCTATTCTTC.

The chain recombines TRBV4-2 with TRBJ1-5; 8 positions match TRBD1. V trimming: 0 bases; J trimming: 5 bases; junction bases outside the gene matches: 12. Germline CDR1 reads LGHNA; CDR2 reads YNFKEQ. The CDR3 is made up of 18 amino acids. The CDR3 spells CASSQELVRQGQYQPQHF. DNA for the CDR3: TGTGCCAGCAGCCAAGAGTTGGTCAGACAGGGGCAGTATCAGCCCCAGCATTTT.

The gene calls are TRBV9 and TRBJ1-1, with a weak D call TRBD1 (5 bases). Germline V gene sequence: CDR1 SGDLS, CDR2 YYNGEE. With 4 bases removed from V and 6 bases from J, the gap between germline ends came to 13 bases. This CDR3 comprises 13 residues. CDR3 amino acids: CASSIQGGSEAFF. The CDR3 region has the DNA TGTGCCAGCAGCATCCAGGGAGGCTCTGAAGCTTTCTTT. Complete variable domain (other parts from reference TRBV9 and TRBJ1-1): DSGVTQTPKHLITATGQRVTLRCSPRSGDLSVYWYQQSLDQGLQFLIQYYNGEERAKGNILERFSAQQFPDLHSELNLSSLELGDSALYFCASSIQGGSEAFFGQGTRLTVV.

The chain uses TRBV5-5 and TRBJ1-1; D uncertain. V lost 2 bases and J 1 base, leaving 9 bases between the germline ends. The germline V gene has CDR1 SGHKS and CDR2 YYEKEE (reference sequence). There are 14 residues in the CDR3. CDR3 in DNA: TGTGCCAGCAGCTTTAACTCAGGGAACACTGAAGCTTTCTTT. Residues: CASSFNSGNTEAFF.

This chain links TRBV27 with TRBJ1-1, with TRBD1 matching over 7 bases. The CDR3 runs to 14 residues. Germline V CDR1 and CDR2: MNHEY, SMNVEV (reference sequence). The J segment lost 2 bases and the V segment lost 7 bases, leaving 7 bases of the junction unmatched. This chain's CDR3 is CASKETGANTEAFF. The CDR3 bases are TGTGCCAGCAAAGAAACAGGGGCTAACACTGAAGCTTTCTTT.

The V gene is TRBV5-1, the J gene TRBJ2-5; 8 bases align to TRBD2. CDR3 length: 14 amino acids. Looked up from germline, CDR1 is SGHRS and CDR2 is YFSETQ. V shed 3 bases, J shed 5 bases, and the junction held 6 bases outside the gene matches. The CDR3 nucleotides are TGCGCCAGCAGCTGGCGGGGGGCTCTGGAGACCCAGTACTTC. It translates to CASSWRGALETQYF.

By proportion, this clone is large (0.1 to 1%). The rearrangement joins TRBV7-2 to TRBJ1-2, with D hard to call. Germline lookup yields CDR1 SGHTA and CDR2 FQGNSA. The CDR3 has 14 amino acids. V gave up 1 base and J gave up 0 bases, with 6 bases separating them. CDR3 DNA sequence: TGTGCCAGCAGCTTAGGCGGACCTAACTATGGCTACACCTTC. Translation gives CASSLGGPNYGYTF.

J is TRBJ2-7 and V is TRBV5-8, with TRBD1 identical over 8 bases. The junction had 9 bases not matched to a gene; V was cut back by 4 bases and J by 0 bases. The CDR3 runs 16 residues. CDR1 and CDR2 from the germline V gene are SGHTS and YDEGEE. For the CDR3, the DNA is TGTGCCAGCAGCGGTCTTCGGGACAGGAGCTCCTACGAGCAGTACTTC. This encodes CASSGLRDRSSYEQYF.

The chain is built from TRBV19 and TRBJ1-5; tentative D call: TRBD1 (6 bases). CDR1 and CDR2 (germline): LNHDA, SQIVND (reference sequence). Between the trimmed V and J ends, which lost 4 bases and 1 base, there was a span of 8 bases. The CDR3 has 14 amino acids. In DNA, the CDR3 is TGTGCCAGTAGTACGGACAGAAGCAATCAGCCCCAGCATTTT. Translation: CASSTDRSNQPQHF. The full variable domain, in which reference TRBV19 and TRBJ1-5 provide the parts outside the CDR3, is DGGITQSPKYLFRKEGQNVTLSCEQNLNHDAMYWYRQDPGQGLRLIYYSQIVNDFQKGDIAEGYSVSREKKESFPLTVTSAQKNPTAFYLCASSTDRSNQPQHFGDGTRLSIL.

This chain joins TRBV6-6 and TRBJ2-7, with 7 bases fitting TRBD1. V was clipped by 2 bases and J by 0 bases; unmatched bases: 7. The CDR3 is 16 amino acids. The germline V gene encodes CDR1 MNHNY and CDR2 SVGAGI (reference sequence). CDR3 residues: CASSYGTGASSYEQYF. For the CDR3, the DNA is TGTGCCAGCAGTTACGGAACAGGGGCAAGCTCCTACGAGCAGTACTTC.

This chain links TRBV5-1 with TRBJ1-4, with TRBD1 as a possible D gene (6 bases). The V gene lost 4 bases and the J gene lost 3 bases, with 13 bases spanning the gap. Germline V gene data show CDR1 as SGHRS and CDR2 as YFSETQ. CDR3 size: 15 residues. The CDR3 DNA is TGCGCCAGCAGCACTGGACAGCCATCTAATGAAAAACTGTTTTTT. This codes for CASSTGQPSNEKLFF.

This clone was recorded only once. The chain carries TRBV5-1 and TRBJ1-1; TRBD1 aligns across 7 bases. The V gene end was trimmed by 3 bases and the J gene end by 10 bases; junction bases not matched to a gene: 9. The germline CDR1 and CDR2 sequences are SGHRS and YFSETQ. The CDR3 sequence is 13 residues long. This chain's CDR3 is CASSSQGNSAAFF. The CDR3 coding sequence is TGCGCCAGCAGCTCACAGGGGAATTCGGCAGCTTTCTTT. Full variable domain (missing parts from reference TRBV5-1 and TRBJ1-1): KAGVTQTPRYLIKTRGQQVTLSCSPISGHRSVSWYQQTPGQGLQFLFEYFSETQRNKGNFPGRFSGRQFSNSRSEMNVSTLELGDSALYLCASSSQGNSAAFFGQGTRLTVV.